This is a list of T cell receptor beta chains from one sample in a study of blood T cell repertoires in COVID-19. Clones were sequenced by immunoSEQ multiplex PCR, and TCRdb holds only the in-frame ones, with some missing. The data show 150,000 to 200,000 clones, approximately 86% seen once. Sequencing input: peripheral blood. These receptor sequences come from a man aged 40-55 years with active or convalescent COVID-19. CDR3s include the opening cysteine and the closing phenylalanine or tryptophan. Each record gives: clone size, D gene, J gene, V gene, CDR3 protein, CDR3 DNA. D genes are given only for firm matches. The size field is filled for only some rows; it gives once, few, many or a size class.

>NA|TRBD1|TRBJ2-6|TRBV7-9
CASSDRGGANVLTF
TGTGCCAGCAGCGACAGGGGTGGGGCCAACGTCCTGACTTTC
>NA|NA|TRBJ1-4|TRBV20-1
CSASSRANEKLFF
TGCAGTGCTAGTTCTCGGGCTAATGAAAAACTGTTTTTT
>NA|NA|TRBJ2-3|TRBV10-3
CATRAHLPAGVLTDTQYF
TGTGCCACCCGGGCCCACCTCCCCGCCGGGGTCCTCACAGATACGCAGTATTTT
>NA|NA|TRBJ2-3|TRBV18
CASSPRTSTDTQYF
TGTGCCAGCTCACCGAGGACTAGCACAGATACGCAGTATTTT
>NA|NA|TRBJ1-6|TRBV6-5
CASRRPGSNSPLHF
TGTGCCAGCAGACGGCCGGGATCTAATTCACCCCTCCACTTT
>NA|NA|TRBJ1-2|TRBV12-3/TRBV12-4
CASSLTANYGYTF
TGTGCCAGCAGTTTAACTGCGAACTATGGCTACACCTTC
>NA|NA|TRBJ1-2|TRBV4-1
CASSQVGGYGYTF
TGCGCCAGCAGCCAAGTAGGAGGCTATGGCTACACCTTC
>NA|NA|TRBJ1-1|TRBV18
CATSSGRRTEAFF
TGTGCCACCAGCTCGGGGAGGCGAACTGAAGCTTTCTTT
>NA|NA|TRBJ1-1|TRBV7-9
CASSAPTAMNTEAFF
TGTGCCAGCAGCGCCCCGACAGCCATGAACACTGAAGCTTTCTTT
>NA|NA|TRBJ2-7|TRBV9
CASHRLRPGQQGRSVLYEQYF
TGTGCCAGCCATAGACTTAGACCGGGACAACAGGGGAGGAGCGTACTATACGAGCAGTACTTC
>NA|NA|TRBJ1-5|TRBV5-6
CASSLNRASNQPQHF
TGTGCCAGCAGCTTGAATCGCGCTTCCAATCAGCCCCAGCATTTT
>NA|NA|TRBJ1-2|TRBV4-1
CASSPGRGPEASSGYTF
TGCGCCAGCAGCCCAGGCCGGGGTCCTGAGGCCAGCTCTGGCTACACCTTC
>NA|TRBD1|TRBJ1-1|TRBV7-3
CASSLGGDRPEAFF
TGTGCCAGCAGCTTAGGCGGGGACAGACCGGAAGCTTTCTTT
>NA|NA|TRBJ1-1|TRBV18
CASAGAGNTEAFF
TGTGCCAGCGCTGGGGCCGGGAACACTGAAGCTTTCTTT
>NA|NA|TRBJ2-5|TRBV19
CASSMGETQYF
TGTGCCAGTAGTATGGGCGAGACCCAGTACTTC
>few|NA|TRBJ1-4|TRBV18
CASSLSGVSEKLFF
TGTGCCAGCTCACTTTCCGGGGTTAGTGAAAAACTGTTTTTT
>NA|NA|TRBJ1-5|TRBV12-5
CASGSDTWAQPQHF
TGTGCTAGTGGATCAGACACTTGGGCCCAGCCCCAGCATTTT
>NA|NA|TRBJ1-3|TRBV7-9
CASSLGGLGNTIYF
TGTGCCAGCAGCTTGGGGGGGCTTGGAAACACCATATATTTT
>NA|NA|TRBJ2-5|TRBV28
CASSRVKDTFKETQYF
TGTGCCAGCAGCCGGGTAAAGGACACTTTTAAAGAGACCCAGTACTTC
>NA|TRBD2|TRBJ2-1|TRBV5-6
CASSLVSGGSYNEQFF
TGTGCCAGCAGCTTGGTGAGCGGGGGCTCCTACAATGAGCAGTTCTTC
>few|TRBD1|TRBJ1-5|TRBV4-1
CASSQGRTGALYSNQPQHF
TGCGCCAGCAGCCAAGGTCGGACAGGGGCCCTGTATAGCAATCAGCCCCAGCATTTT
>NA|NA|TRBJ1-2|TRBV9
CASSVDPFNYGYTF
TGTGCCAGCAGCGTAGATCCCTTTAACTATGGCTACACCTTC
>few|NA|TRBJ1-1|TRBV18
CASSPRRGEAFF
TGTGCCAGCTCACCACGGAGGGGTGAAGCTTTCTTT
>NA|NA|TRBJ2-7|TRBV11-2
CASSLDRAGLREQYF
TGTGCCAGCAGCTTAGATCGGGCAGGACTGAGAGAGCAGTACTTC